This is a list of T cell receptor beta chains from one sample in a study of blood T cell repertoires in COVID-19. TCRdb's table, derived via immunoSEQ multiplex PCR, lists solely in-frame clones and lacks some. This table has approximately 300,000 clones, 87% appearing once. Material: PBMCs or T cells enriched from blood (not recorded which). The source of these receptors is a woman in her thirties who had recovered from COVID-19. Each CDR3 is given with its conserved first and last residue. A D gene is named only where the DNA matches it firmly. Where a row states a size, it is once, few, many or the class of an expanded clone; other rows omit it.

size: NA
V: TRBV19
J: TRBJ1-5
D: NA
length: 15
CDR3: CASSIIRPIWQPQHF
DNA: TGTGCCAGTAGTATAATCAGGCCCATCTGGCAGCCCCAGCATTTT

size: NA
V: TRBV21-1
J: TRBJ1-4
D: NA
length: 16
CDR3: CASSLGGQGNDEKLFF
DNA: TGTGCCAGCAGCCTTGGAGGACAGGGGAACGATGAAAAACTGTTTTTT

size: NA
V: TRBV28
J: TRBJ2-3
D: TRBD2
length: 14
CDR3: CASRAGGGLSAQYF
DNA: TGTGCCAGTAGGGCCGGGGGGGGCTTATCGGCGCAGTATTTT

size: NA
V: TRBV7-2
J: TRBJ2-2
D: TRBD2
length: 16
CDR3: CASSFSLTSGTGELFF
DNA: TGTGCCAGCAGCTTTTCACTAACTAGCGGCACCGGGGAGCTGTTTTTT

size: NA
V: TRBV25-1
J: TRBJ2-5
D: TRBD1
length: 14
CDR3: CASSEPQGVGTQYF
DNA: TGTGCCAGCAGCGAACCTCAGGGGGTCGGGACCCAGTACTTC

size: NA
V: TRBV24-1
J: TRBJ1-1
D: NA
length: 15
CDR3: CATSERGSWGTEAFF
DNA: TGTGCCACCAGTGAACGAGGGAGCTGGGGTACTGAAGCTTTCTTT

size: NA
V: TRBV11-2
J: TRBJ1-1
D: NA
length: 15
CDR3: CASSLGPGVTAEAFF
DNA: TGTGCCAGCAGCTTAGGACCGGGAGTGACGGCTGAAGCTTTCTTT

size: once
V: TRBV2
J: TRBJ1-5
D: NA
length: 16
CDR3: CASSENPWSSNQPQHF
DNA: TGTGCCAGCAGCGAAAACCCCTGGAGTAGCAATCAGCCCCAGCATTTT

size: NA
V: TRBV5-1
J: TRBJ1-2
D: NA
length: 15
CDR3: CASSETGVVNYGYTF
DNA: TGCGCCAGCAGCGAAACGGGGGTAGTAAACTATGGCTACACCTTC

size: NA
V: TRBV4-1
J: TRBJ1-1
D: NA
length: 16
CDR3: CASSQAGLELYTEAFF
DNA: TGCGCCAGCAGCCAAGCCGGACTCGAACTTTACACTGAAGCTTTCTTT

size: NA
V: TRBV6-1
J: TRBJ1-3
D: NA
length: 15
CDR3: CASSEWGVAGNTIYF
DNA: TGTGCCAGCAGTGAATGGGGGGTTGCTGGAAACACCATATATTTT

size: NA
V: TRBV7-8
J: TRBJ2-7
D: TRBD1
length: 15
CDR3: CASRLARQGSHEQYF
DNA: TGTGCCAGCAGACTCGCACGACAGGGGTCCCACGAGCAGTACTTC

size: NA
V: TRBV7-6
J: TRBJ1-2
D: TRBD1
length: 18
CDR3: CASSSYQGGGRTFYGYTF
DNA: TGTGCCAGCAGCTCGTACCAGGGGGGCGGTAGGACTTTCTATGGCTACACCTTC

size: few
V: TRBV6-5
J: TRBJ1-2
D: TRBD1
length: 13
CDR3: CASRRTGGYGYTF
DNA: TGTGCCAGCAGGCGGACAGGGGGCTATGGCTACACCTTC

size: few
V: TRBV5-1
J: TRBJ1-2
D: TRBD1
length: 15
CDR3: CASRDGTGPGYGYTF
DNA: TGCGCCAGCAGGGATGGGACAGGGCCTGGCTATGGCTACACCTTC

size: NA
V: TRBV4-3
J: TRBJ2-2
D: TRBD1
length: 14
CDR3: CASQRTGGTGELFF
DNA: TGCGCCAGCCAACGGACAGGGGGCACCGGGGAGCTGTTTTTT

size: NA
V: TRBV3-1/TRBV3-2
J: TRBJ1-2
D: TRBD1
length: 12
CDR3: CAPGGQGYGYTF
DNA: TGTGCCCCAGGGGGACAGGGTTATGGCTACACCTTC

size: NA
V: TRBV14
J: TRBJ1-6
D: NA
length: 16
CDR3: CASSQDPARRNSPLHF
DNA: TGTGCCAGCAGCCAAGACCCAGCACGGCGGAATTCACCCCTCCACTTT

size: few
V: TRBV7-9
J: TRBJ1-1
D: TRBD1
length: 13
CDR3: CASSSTGSTEAFF
DNA: TGTGCCAGCAGCTCGACAGGGTCCACTGAAGCTTTCTTT

size: once
V: TRBV10-1
J: TRBJ2-1
D: TRBD2
length: 17
CDR3: CASSELASGRVFNEQFF
DNA: TGCGCCAGCAGTGAGCTGGCTAGCGGGAGGGTGTTTAATGAGCAGTTCTTC

size: NA
V: TRBV2
J: TRBJ2-3
D: NA
length: 16
CDR3: CASSEIEIQSTDTQYF
DNA: TGTGCCAGCAGTGAAATCGAGATCCAAAGCACAGATACGCAGTATTTT

size: NA
V: TRBV7-3
J: TRBJ1-1
D: NA
length: 13
CDR3: CASSLGPTIEAFF
DNA: TGTGCCAGCAGCTTAGGGCCGACTATTGAAGCTTTCTTT

size: NA
V: TRBV12-3/TRBV12-4
J: TRBJ1-1
D: NA
length: 13
CDR3: CASSLVANTEAFF
DNA: TGTGCCAGCAGTTTAGTGGCGAACACTGAAGCTTTCTTT

size: NA
V: TRBV25-1
J: TRBJ1-2
D: NA
length: 11
CDR3: CASSELLGYTF
DNA: TGTGCCAGCAGTGAACTTCTCGGCTACACCTTC

size: NA
V: TRBV7-2
J: TRBJ1-2
D: NA
length: 13
CDR3: CASSPTGVYGYTF
DNA: TGTGCCAGCAGCCCGACGGGAGTCTATGGCTACACCTTC

size: NA
V: TRBV20-1
J: TRBJ2-7
D: NA
length: 11
CDR3: CSAQTGTEQYF
DNA: TGCAGTGCACAAACAGGGACCGAGCAGTACTTC

size: NA
V: TRBV6-5
J: TRBJ1-3
D: NA
length: 15
CDR3: CASRREAAARNTIYF
DNA: TGTGCCAGCAGGCGTGAGGCCGCTGCCAGAAACACCATATATTTT

size: NA
V: TRBV5-6
J: TRBJ2-1
D: NA
length: 12
CDR3: CAASNVDNEQFF
DNA: TGTGCCGCTTCTAACGTCGACAATGAGCAGTTCTTC

size: NA
V: TRBV10-3
J: TRBJ2-1
D: TRBD2
length: 13
CDR3: CAISESGREGQFF
DNA: TGTGCCATCAGTGAGTCGGGGCGGGAGGGGCAGTTCTTC

size: NA
V: TRBV11-2
J: TRBJ1-1
D: NA
length: 15
CDR3: CASTKQVLLNTEAFF
DNA: TGTGCCAGCACAAAGCAGGTGCTCCTGAACACTGAAGCTTTCTTT

size: NA
V: TRBV2
J: TRBJ2-7
D: TRBD1
length: 15
CDR3: CASRAGQGAGYEQYF
DNA: TGTGCCAGCAGGGCTGGACAGGGGGCGGGCTACGAGCAGTACTTC

size: NA
V: TRBV5-1
J: TRBJ2-3
D: NA
length: 15
CDR3: CASSLVPGATDTQYF
DNA: TGCGCCAGCAGCTTGGTTCCCGGAGCCACAGATACGCAGTATTTT

size: NA
V: TRBV18
J: TRBJ1-2
D: TRBD1
length: 16
CDR3: CASSQDRGRAVLGYTF
DNA: TGTGCCAGCTCACAGGACAGGGGGCGAGCGGTTCTTGGCTACACCTTC

size: NA
V: TRBV23-1
J: TRBJ1-3
D: NA
length: 14
CDR3: CASSQGLGGNTIYF
DNA: TGCGCCAGCAGTCAAGGACTCGGAGGAAACACCATATATTTT

size: NA
V: TRBV30
J: TRBJ2-1
D: NA
length: 17
CDR3: CAWSVRSAGPPYNEQFF
DNA: TGTGCCTGGAGTGTACGGTCGGCAGGCCCGCCCTACAATGAGCAGTTCTTC

size: NA
V: TRBV7-9
J: TRBJ1-4
D: NA
length: 14
CDR3: CASNRQASNEKLFF
DNA: TGTGCCAGCAACCGACAGGCTTCTAATGAAAAACTGTTTTTT

size: NA
V: TRBV11-2
J: TRBJ1-3
D: NA
length: 16
CDR3: CASSNAGPISGNTIYF
DNA: TGTGCCAGCAGCAACGCGGGACCGATCTCTGGAAACACCATATATTTT

size: NA
V: TRBV7-2
J: TRBJ1-2
D: TRBD1
length: 14
CDR3: CASSLLWTGDGYTF
DNA: TGTGCCAGCAGCTTGCTCTGGACAGGGGATGGCTACACCTTC

size: NA
V: TRBV28
J: TRBJ2-6
D: NA
length: 16
CDR3: CASRTLQGSGANVLTF
DNA: TGTGCCAGCAGAACCTTACAGGGATCTGGGGCCAACGTCCTGACTTTC

size: NA
V: TRBV18
J: TRBJ1-1
D: NA
length: 11
CDR3: CASSPITEAFF
DNA: TGTGCCAGCTCCCCTATTACGGAAGCTTTCTTT

size: NA
V: TRBV18
J: TRBJ1-5
D: NA
length: 14
CDR3: CASSRERSNQPQHF
DNA: TGTGCCAGCTCGCGGGAGAGGAGCAATCAGCCCCAGCATTTT

size: NA
V: TRBV27
J: TRBJ1-1
D: NA
length: 16
CDR3: CASSLAPGGRGTEAFF
DNA: TGTGCCAGCAGTTTGGCCCCCGGAGGGAGAGGCACTGAAGCTTTCTTT

size: NA
V: TRBV27
J: TRBJ1-1
D: NA
length: 16
CDR3: CASSLSGRNMNTEAFF
DNA: TGTGCCAGCAGTCTCTCGGGTCGGAACATGAACACTGAAGCTTTCTTT

size: NA
V: TRBV29-1
J: TRBJ1-1
D: NA
length: 14
CDR3: CSVEALRENTEAFF
DNA: TGCAGCGTTGAGGCCCTCAGGGAAAACACTGAAGCTTTCTTT

size: NA
V: TRBV10-3
J: TRBJ1-2
D: NA
length: 11
CDR3: CAISGGYGYTF
DNA: TGTGCCATCTCGGGCGGGTATGGCTACACCTTC

size: NA
V: TRBV7-9
J: TRBJ1-1
D: NA
length: 13
CDR3: CASSTTMNTEAFF
DNA: TGTGCCAGCAGCACAACAATGAACACTGAAGCTTTCTTT

size: once
V: TRBV6-5
J: TRBJ1-3
D: NA
length: 16
CDR3: CASSYISGGLGNTIYF
DNA: TGTGCCAGCAGTTACATATCAGGAGGGCTTGGAAACACCATATATTTT

size: NA
V: TRBV3-1/TRBV3-2
J: TRBJ2-1
D: TRBD1
length: 16
CDR3: CASSRRTGGAFNEQFF
DNA: TGTGCCAGCAGCCGCCGTACAGGGGGCGCTTTCAATGAGCAGTTCTTC

size: NA
V: TRBV18
J: TRBJ1-5
D: NA
length: 14
CDR3: CASSPPGENQPQHF
DNA: TGTGCCAGCTCACCACCAGGAGAAAATCAGCCCCAGCATTTT

size: NA
V: TRBV6-6
J: TRBJ2-1
D: TRBD2
length: 14
CDR3: CASSRSGGRGTAFF
DNA: TGTGCCAGCAGTCGATCTGGCGGGCGGGGGACTGCGTTCTTC

size: NA
V: TRBV5-1
J: TRBJ2-7
D: TRBD1
length: 14
CDR3: CASSSTGAVGEQYF
DNA: TGCGCCAGCAGCTCCACAGGGGCGGTTGGCGAGCAGTACTTC

size: once
V: TRBV20-1
J: TRBJ2-3
D: TRBD2
length: 14
CDR3: CSASSPSGADTQYF
DNA: TGCAGTGCTAGTTCTCCTAGCGGGGCCGATACGCAGTATTTT

size: many
V: TRBV2
J: TRBJ1-6
D: TRBD1
length: 16
CDR3: CASSEFGDRVYSPLHF
DNA: TGTGCCAGCAGTGAATTCGGGGACAGGGTATATTCACCCCTCCACTTT

size: once
V: TRBV7-8
J: TRBJ1-2
D: NA
length: 14
CDR3: CASSSTPANYGYTF
DNA: TGTGCCAGCAGCTCGACTCCTGCTAACTATGGCTACACCTTC